Each of the 20 T cell receptor beta chains below was sequenced from the same sample in a study of identical twins. TCRdb recomputed calls from the 5' RACE reads with MiXCR, one row per CDR3 protein. The table shows around 450,000 distinct CDR3 sequences, with approximately 15% occurring only once. The data also belong to a second study, concerning yellow fever vaccine responses in identical twins.

The source material was CD4+ T cells sorted from blood. The receptor set was obtained from a woman in her late teens or twenties in good health.

This clonotype was seen a few times. The chain uses TRBV12-3 or TRBV12-4 and TRBJ2-1, with TRBD1 matching over 12 bases. The CDR3 runs to 15 residues. V dropped 6 bases and J dropped 7; count of bases not matched to a gene: 7. Here the CDR3 reads CASSPGQGAWNEQFF. Here the CDR3 DNA reads TGTGCCAGCAGCCCGGGACAGGGGGCCTGGAATGAGCAGTTCTTC.

The chain links TRBV6-1 to TRBJ1-5; 7 bases match TRBD1. Trimming took 5 bases from V and 7 from J; bases not matched to a gene: 11. Germline V CDR1 and CDR2: MNHNS, SASEGT. The CDR3 consists of 15 residues. The CDR3: CASSTTGFPGQPQHF. CDR3 DNA sequence: TGTGCCAGCAGTACGACAGGGTTCCCTGGACAGCCCCAGCATTTT.

This clonotype occurred a few times. The chain carries TRBV2 and TRBJ2-2; possibly TRBD1 for D (6 bases). Trimming took 6 bases from V and 1 from J, leaving 15 bases between them. Germline V lookup: CDR1 SNHLY, CDR2 FYNNEI. The CDR3 totals 16 residues. CDR3 bases: TGTGCCAGCAGCCAAGACAGGACGAGGAACACCGGGGAGCTGTTTTTT. This sequence encodes CASSQDRTRNTGELFF.

The CDR3 here is CASSGDAVGSPLHF. The CDR3 DNA reads as TGTGCCAGCAGCGGGGACGCCGTCGGGTCACCCCTCCACTTT. This chain uses TRBV7-9 with TRBJ1-6; D perhaps matches TRBD1 (5 bases). The germline V and J ends were trimmed by 5 bases and 10 bases, with 15 bases remaining between them. The germline V gene encodes CDR1 SEHNR and CDR2 FQNEAQ (reference sequence). The CDR3 loop spans 14 amino acids.

This clonotype was seen repeatedly, ten times or more. The chain combines TRBV7-9 with TRBJ2-4; D is uncertain. CDR1 SEHNR and CDR2 FQNEAQ come from the germline V gene (reference sequence). Trimming stripped 1 base from V and 5 bases from J, with 12 bases between. The CDR3 length is 15 residues. The CDR3 DNA is TGTGCCAGCAGCTTAGGTTCCCGATCCCAAAACATTCAGTACTTC. Translating gives CASSLGSRSQNIQYF.

The rearrangement uses TRBV20-1 and TRBJ1-6; no reliable D call. Germline V lookup: CDR1 DFQATT, CDR2 SNEGSKA (reference sequence). CDR3 length equals 13 residues. V lost 0 bases, J lost 7 bases, and 7 bases lay in between. The CDR3 region is CSARDGGNSPLHF. CDR3 coding DNA: TGCAGTGCTAGAGATGGAGGAAATTCACCCCTCCACTTT.

This clonotype has more than one count but fewer than ten. CDR3: CASSSGLVGYEQYF. In DNA form, the CDR3 reads TGCGCCAGCAGCTCGGGACTAGTTGGCTACGAGCAGTACTTC. V is TRBV5-1 and J is TRBJ2-7; 8 positions match TRBD2. The CDR3 totals 14 residues. In germline, CDR1 is SGHRS, CDR2 YFSETQ. V dropped 3 bases and J dropped 3; count of bases not matched to a gene: 5.

This clonotype was found a few times. The genes are TRBV29-1 and TRBJ2-7, with 8 nucleotides matching TRBD1. Germline CDR1 reads SQVTM; CDR2 reads ANQGSEA. J lost 6 bases, V lost 6 bases, and 13 bases had no gene match. The CDR3 totals 14 residues. Here the CDR3 DNA reads TGCAGCGTCCGATCATCTGGACAGGGCACCGAGCAGTACTTC. Protein sequence: CSVRSSGQGTEQYF.

The rearrangement links TRBV24-1 to TRBJ2-1, with 9 positions matching TRBD1. V lost 5 bases to trimming and J lost 4 bases; unmatched junction nucleotides: 5. The CDR3 loop spans 15 amino acids. Germline CDR1 is KGHDR and CDR2 is SFDVKD. The CDR3 reads CATSGRDREYNEQFF. CDR3 sequence (DNA): TGTGCCACCAGTGGTCGGGACAGGGAATACAATGAGCAGTTCTTC.

V gene TRBV11-1 combines with J gene TRBJ2-3; D is possibly TRBD2 (6 bases). The CDR3 is 18 amino acids. CDR1 and CDR2 from the germline V gene are SGHAT and FQDESV (reference sequence). Trimming removed 4 bases at V and 0 bases at J, with 20 bases between. CDR3 loop: CASSSPLERALSTDTQYF. CDR3 nucleotides: TGTGCCAGCAGCTCACCTTTGGAGCGGGCCCTGAGCACAGATACGCAGTATTTT. Full variable domain (rest looked up from reference TRBV11-1 and TRBJ2-3): EAEVAQSPRYKITEKSQAVAFWCDPISGHATLYWYRQILGQGPELLVQFQDESVVDDSQLPKDRFSAERLKGVDSTLKIQPAELGDSAMYLCASSSPLERALSTDTQYFGPGTRLTVL.

The chain joins TRBV7-3 to TRBJ2-1; possibly TRBD2 for D (6 bases). The CDR3 is 13 amino acids. CDR1 is SGHTA and CDR2 is FQGTGA in the germline V gene. Trimming removed 1 base from V and 15 bases from J, with 16 bases in between. The CDR3 nucleotides read TGTGCCAGCAGCTTAATAGATACTAGCTGGGCGTTCTTC. This sequence encodes CASSLIDTSWAFF.

The genes are TRBV3-1 and TRBJ2-5, with D unresolved. Germline V lookup: CDR1 LGHDT, CDR2 YNNKEL (reference sequence). Trimming took off 1 base at V and 7 bases at J, with 10 bases between the two ends. This CDR3 is built from 13 residues. The CDR3 loop is CASSQGTPMTQYF. CDR3 nucleotide sequence: TGTGCCAGCAGCCAAGGGACCCCCATGACCCAGTACTTC.

This clonotype was picked up a small number of times. The chain uses TRBV20-1 and TRBJ2-7; 8 positions agree with TRBD2. CDR1 and CDR2 (germline): DFQATT, SNEGSKA (reference sequence). Trimming cost V 5 bases and J 4 bases; bases outside gene matches: 10. This CDR3 has 14 residues. The CDR3 is CSAPSPGGRYEQYF. DNA of the CDR3: TGCAGTGCTCCCTCACCGGGCGGGAGGTACGAGCAGTACTTC.

This clonotype was picked up a small number of times. The rearrangement uses TRBV5-1 and TRBJ2-1, with TRBD2 identical over 9 bases. This CDR3 has 17 residues. Looked up from germline, CDR1 is SGHRS and CDR2 is YFSETQ. After removal of 3 bases from V and 8 bases from J, the junction contained 15 bases not matched to a gene. The CDR3 is CASSSGLGGRARDEQFF. The CDR3 DNA reads as TGCGCCAGCAGCTCTGGCCTCGGCGGGAGGGCCCGGGATGAGCAGTTCTTC.

This clonotype was seen a few times. The chain joins TRBV6-1 to TRBJ2-7; D might be TRBD1 (6 bases). This CDR3 comprises 14 residues. V was cut by 5 bases and J by 3 bases, with 14 bases left in between. The V gene's germline CDR1 is MNHNS and CDR2 SASEGT. CDR3 nucleotides: TGTGCCAGCAGTATGACAGGAACTCTCTACGAGCAGTACTTC. This sequence encodes CASSMTGTLYEQYF.

The chain combines TRBV24-1 with TRBJ2-3, with a possible D match to TRBD2 (7 bases). The CDR3 is 17 residues long. With 3 bases removed from V and 0 bases from J, the gap between germline ends came to 15 bases. Germline values: CDR1 KGHDR, CDR2 SFDVKD. This CDR3 is CATSDVRGGGSTDTQYF. CDR3 in DNA: TGTGCCACCAGTGATGTGAGAGGGGGGGGTAGCACAGATACGCAGTATTTT.

This clonotype was observed a few times. The chain joins TRBV7-2 to TRBJ2-1; D may match TRBD1 or TRBD2 (5 bases each). The CDR3 covers 14 residues. Germline V gene sequence: CDR1 SGHTA, CDR2 FQGNSA. Trimming took off 1 base at V and 10 bases at J, with 14 bases between the two ends. CDR3 bases: TGTGCCAGCAGCTTAGGGGACGGGCCGGGCGAGCAGTTCTTC. This encodes CASSLGDGPGEQFF.

This clonotype occurred a few times. V gene TRBV4-2 combines with J gene TRBJ2-1; D remains ambiguous. The CDR3 is made up of 12 amino acids. V was pared by 4 bases and J by 5 bases, with 6 bases between. The germline CDR1 and CDR2 sequences are LGHNA and YNFKEQ. In DNA form, the CDR3 reads TGTGCCAGCAGCCCCGCCAACAATGAGCAGTTCTTC. Its protein product is CASSPANNEQFF.

This clonotype turned up a few times. The V and J genes are TRBV4-3 and TRBJ2-7; the match to TRBD2 covers 7 bases. The CDR3 runs 17 residues. Per the germline V gene, CDR1 is LGHNA and CDR2 is YSLEER. V dropped 2 bases and J dropped 0; count of bases not matched to a gene: 10. The DNA for the CDR3 is TGCGCCAGCAGCCAATCCCGTCTAGCGGCAAGCTCCTACGAGCAGTACTTC. This gives the protein CASSQSRLAASSYEQYF.

V and J are TRBV4-3 and TRBJ2-7; D possibly uses TRBD1 or TRBD2 (6 bases each). Trimming stripped 1 base from V and 4 bases from J, with 14 bases between. The CDR3 length is 15 residues. Germline CDR1 and CDR2: LGHNA and YSLEER. The CDR3 protein is CASSQAHGGLYEQYF. DNA of the CDR3: TGCGCCAGCAGCCAAGCCCACGGGGGCTTATACGAGCAGTACTTC.